These 9 T cell receptor beta chains came from one sample sequenced in a study of siplizumab effects on memory and regulatory T cells. The protocol was immunoSEQ multiplex PCR, while the TCRdb copy is restricted to in-frame clones and leaves out a portion. The sample has more than 85,000 clones, 90% to 95% seen once. Sequencing was carried out using CD4+ T cells sorted from blood. Receptors originate from a human donor in good health.

This rearrangement joins TRBV30 to TRBJ2-1; D perhaps matches TRBD2 (5 bases). CDR1 GTSNPN and CDR2 SVGIG come from the germline V gene (reference sequence). The CDR3 is made up of 15 amino acids. The germline V and J ends were trimmed by 0 bases and 7 bases, with 16 bases remaining between them. CDR3 protein: CAWSVLGRLWNEQFF. DNA of the CDR3: TGTGCCTGGAGTGTACTAGGGCGACTGTGGAATGAGCAGTTCTTC.

This clone came up once. One end of the junction is discordant with germline, which a read error may explain. The genes are TRBV7-7 and TRBJ2-5, with 7 nucleotides matching TRBD2. Germline CDR1 SSHAT, CDR2 FNYEAQ (reference sequence). This CDR3 contains 14 residues. The DNA for the CDR3 is TGTGCTAGCAGCCCCGGGACTACGGAAGAGACCCAGTACTTC. Residues: CASSPGTTEETQYF.

This chain joins TRBV4-1 and TRBJ1-4, with unresolved D. The V gene lost 7 bases and the J gene lost 5 bases, with 20 bases spanning the gap. The CDR3 contains 16 residues. Germline V CDR1 and CDR2: MGHRA, YSYEKL. The CDR3 DNA reads TGCGCCAGCACAGAATCGGGTTCCGGGGTAAATGAAAAACTGTTTTTT. Protein product: CASTESGSGVNEKLFF.

V is TRBV15 and J is TRBJ1-3; TRBD1 aligns across 7 bases. The CDR3 totals 18 residues. J was trimmed by 1 base and V by 5 bases; bases with no gene match: 14. The germline V gene has CDR1 LNHNV and CDR2 YYDKDF (reference sequence). The chain's CDR3 is CATSSLDRDVKSGNTIYF. CDR3 nucleotides: TGTGCCACCAGCTCTCTAGACAGGGACGTCAAATCTGGAAACACCATATATTTT.

The chain couples TRBV19 to TRBJ2-2, with D unresolved. The CDR3 is 15 amino acids. Looked up from germline, CDR1 is LNHDA and CDR2 is SQIVND (reference sequence). Trimming removed 4 bases from V and 0 bases from J, with 9 bases in between. CDR3 in DNA: TGTGCCAGTAGTAGGGGAATCACGAACACCGGGGAGCTGTTTTTT. Its translation: CASSRGITNTGELFF. Complete variable domain (other parts from reference TRBV19 and TRBJ2-2): DGGITQSPKYLFRKEGQNVTLSCEQNLNHDAMYWYRQDPGQGLRLIYYSQIVNDFQKGDIAEGYSVSREKKESFPLTVTSAQKNPTAFYLCASSRGITNTGELFFGEGSRLTVL.

The chain combines TRBV11-3 with TRBJ2-1, with D perhaps being TRBD1 or TRBD2 (5 bases each). V was cut by 5 bases and J by 12 bases, with 17 bases left in between. CDR1 is SGHNT and CDR2 is YENEEA in the germline V gene. The CDR3 runs 13 residues. CDR3 region: CASSRALEGSQFF. The DNA for the CDR3 is TGTGCCAGCAGCCGGGCCCTCGAGGGGTCGCAGTTCTTC.

The J gene is TRBJ1-1, the V gene TRBV11-1; D is unclear. V was cut by 1 base and J by 1 base, with 4 bases left in between. CDR3 length: 13 amino acids. The germline V gene has CDR1 SGHAT and CDR2 FQDESV (reference sequence). As DNA, the CDR3 is TGTGCCAGCAGCTTAGAACAGAACACTGAAGCTTTCTTT. Amino acids: CASSLEQNTEAFF.

V is TRBV11-3 and J is TRBJ2-5; perhaps TRBD1 as D (6 bases). CDR3 length equals 12 residues. Germline CDR1 is SGHNT and CDR2 is YENEEA. Trimming left V 5 bases short and J 6 bases short, with 10 bases between. The CDR3 loop is CASSPQGQTQYF. DNA for the CDR3: TGTGCCAGCAGCCCACAGGGCCAGACCCAGTACTTC.

The chain carries TRBV6-1 and TRBJ2-1, with TRBD2 matching over 10 bases. The trim removed 4 bases at V and 0 bases at J, leaving 6 bases unmatched. Germline assignment: CDR1 MNHNS and CDR2 SASEGT. The CDR3 has 17 amino acids. The CDR3 loop is CASSAETSGSSYNEQFF. CDR3 coding DNA: TGTGCCAGCAGTGCCGAGACTAGCGGGTCCTCCTACAATGAGCAGTTCTTC.